This paragraph covers one T cell receptor beta chain sequence. The antigen it binds to is not known. No per-base quality is available; no much larger clone lies one base away. Amplification of TCR beta CDR3 regions was carried out from RNA transcripts. The first round of RT-PCR for the TCR CDR3 was performed with the HTBI primer set and the Qiagen OneStep RT-PCR kit. A second multiplex PCR round built the libraries, followed by size selection and purification. The libraries were sequenced on an Illumina HiSeq2000 using paired-end 100 bp reads. The authors' pipeline ran thus. SOAPnuke was used to process the raw data, removing reads that contained adapters or uncalled bases, had a mean Phred below 15, or lacked an exact match to the constant primer or identifier. COPE v1.2.5 was used to merge the high-quality paired reads, and each unique nucleotide sequence was defined as a clonotype. Clonotypes were aligned to IMGT TRBV, TRBD and TRBJ reference segments using MiTCR v1.1. The analysis was restricted to V-J combinations with a frequency above 0.0001, which together covered 99% to 99.2% of the repertoires. The TCS score was defined as F50 (clonal expansion) divided by E x V (chaos), with BLOSUM62-based TCRdist calculated between CDR3 peptides within each V-J. Welch's t-statistics and random forest reduced around 510 V-J features to about 13, which were used in a naive Bayes classifier (R e1071). The similarity between thyroid and blood repertoires was quantified using the Morisita-Horn index. Using fastp at Q25 and MiXCR, TCRdb reprocessed the public reads and kept productive beta chains. Rows are unified per CDR3 protein, each entry keeping the most common DNA and genes. TCRdb, not the authors, supplied the V and J calls. The sample includes 490,000 or so distinct CDR3 sequences, with approximately 48% observed a single time. The biggest ten clones account for roughly 45% of the sample.

This specimen belongs to a study of T cells in Graves' hyperthyroidism and ophthalmopathy (dated by TCRdb to the late 2010s). At the level of the whole study: TCR V-J signatures able to tell the groups apart were searched for in a discovery cohort of more than 90 patients, of whom over 40 had Graves' ophthalmopathy and more than 55 had stable Graves' hyperthyroidism. According to the paper, TCR Vbeta CDR3 sequencing was carried out on more than 120 peripheral blood samples, which came from fewer than 50 ophthalmopathy, fewer than 80 hyperthyroidism and approximately 17 progressor patients. In addition, the study compared T-cell repertoires in thyroid tissue and in blood from five or six Graves' hyperthyroidism patients. An independent validation cohort of under 20 hyperthyroidism patients and about 15 patients who later progressed to ophthalmopathy tested prospective prediction of ophthalmopathy. For training and testing, the roughly 97 patients in the discovery cohort were randomly divided in a 7:3 ratio. After sampling, hyperthyroidism patients received methimazole starting at 30 mg daily, and ophthalmopathy patients received high-dose intravenous methylprednisolone. Results and caveats for the whole study, not just this receptor: A model built on a 13 V-J signature distinguished ophthalmopathy from stable hyperthyroidism, reaching roughly 88% sensitivity and under 84% specificity in cross-validation and 80%/75% in testing. Most expanded thyroid clonotypes (frequency above 0.001) were also detected in blood, a finding suggesting that blood repertoires may reflect thyroid immune responses. In validation, the model predicted progression to ophthalmopathy with 55% to 71% sensitivity and around 72% specificity, a median of about 6.7 months before onset. No statistical method was used to set the sample size in advance, and investigators knew the group allocation.

Exclusion was applied to patients with uncontrolled infections, other autoimmune diseases, pregnancy or lactation. Diagnoses relied on clinical symptoms, serum thyroxine and TRAb, thyroid ultrasound and orbital computed tomography. Total RNA was extracted with Trizol reagent, and quality was checked on an Agilent 2100 Bioanalyzer. V is clipped by 7 bases and J by 9 bases, and the sequence between their germline boundaries is 13 bases long. The CDR3 runs 13 residues from the cysteine to the phenylalanine. The sequence is cut down to CDR3 DNA, 39 bases in frame from base 1. This TCR was recovered from an adult woman with Graves' disease, either hyperthyroidism or ophthalmopathy (not recorded which). Recombination linked TRBV12-3 or TRBV12-4 to TRBJ1-6; no D segment can be confidently identified. Sequenced: peripheral blood or thyroid tissue (not recorded which). The CDR3 protein is CASTQQEFSPLHF. The nucleotides are TGTGCCAGCACTCAGCAGGAGTTTTCACCCCTCCACTTT.